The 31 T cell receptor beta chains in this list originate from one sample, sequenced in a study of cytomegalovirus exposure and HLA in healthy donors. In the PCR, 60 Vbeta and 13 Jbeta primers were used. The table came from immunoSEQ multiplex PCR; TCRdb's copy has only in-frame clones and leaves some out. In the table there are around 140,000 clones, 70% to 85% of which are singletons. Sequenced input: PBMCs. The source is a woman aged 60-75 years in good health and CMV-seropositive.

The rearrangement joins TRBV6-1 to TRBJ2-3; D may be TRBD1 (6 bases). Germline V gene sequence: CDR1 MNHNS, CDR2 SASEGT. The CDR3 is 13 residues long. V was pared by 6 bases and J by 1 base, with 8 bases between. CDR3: CASRDSGTDTQYF. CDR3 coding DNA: TGTGCCAGCAGGGACAGCGGCACAGATACGCAGTATTTT.

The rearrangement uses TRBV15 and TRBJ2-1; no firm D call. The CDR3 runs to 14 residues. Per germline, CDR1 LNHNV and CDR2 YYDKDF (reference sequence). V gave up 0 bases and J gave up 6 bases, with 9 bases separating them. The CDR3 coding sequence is TGTGCCACCAGCAGAGATCTCCCCCTCAATGAGCAGTTCTTC. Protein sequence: CATSRDLPLNEQFF.

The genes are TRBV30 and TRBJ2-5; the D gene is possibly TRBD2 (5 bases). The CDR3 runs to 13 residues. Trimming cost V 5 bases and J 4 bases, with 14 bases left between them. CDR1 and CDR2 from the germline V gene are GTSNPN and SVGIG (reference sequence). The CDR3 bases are TGTGCCTGGGACCCGAGAGAGGGAGAGACCCAGTACTTC. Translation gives CAWDPREGETQYF.

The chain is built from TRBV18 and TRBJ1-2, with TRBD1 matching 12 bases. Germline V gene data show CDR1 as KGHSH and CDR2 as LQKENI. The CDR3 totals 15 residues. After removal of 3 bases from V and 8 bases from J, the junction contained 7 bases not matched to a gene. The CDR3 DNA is TGTGCCAGCTCACCGGGACAGGGGGCAGAAAGGGGCTACACCTTC. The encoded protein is CASSPGQGAERGYTF.

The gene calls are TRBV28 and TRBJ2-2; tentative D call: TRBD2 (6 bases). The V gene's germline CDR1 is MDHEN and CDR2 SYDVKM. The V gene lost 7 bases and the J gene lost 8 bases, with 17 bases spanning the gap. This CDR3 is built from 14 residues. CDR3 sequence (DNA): TGTGCCAGCAACGACCTGGGACTTCTGGGGGAGCTGTTTTTT. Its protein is CASNDLGLLGELFF. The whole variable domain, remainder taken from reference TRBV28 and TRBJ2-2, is DVKVTQSSRYLVKRTGEKVFLECVQDMDHENMFWYRQDPGLGLRLIYFSYDVKMKEKGDIPEGYSVSREKKERFSLILESASTNQTSMYLCASNDLGLLGELFFGEGSRLTVL.

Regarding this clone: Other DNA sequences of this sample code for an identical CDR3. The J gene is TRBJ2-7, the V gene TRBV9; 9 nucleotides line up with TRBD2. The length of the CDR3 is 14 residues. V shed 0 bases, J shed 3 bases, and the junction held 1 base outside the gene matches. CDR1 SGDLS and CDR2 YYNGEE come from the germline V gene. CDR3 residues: CASSVAAGGYEQYF. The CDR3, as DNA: TGTGCCAGCAGCGTAGCAGCGGGGGGCTACGAGCAGTACTTC.

The CDR3 DNA follows: TGTGCCAGCAGCTTGACGGGGGGCGCGGGCTACGAGCAGTACTTC. As protein: CASSLTGGAGYEQYF. V and J are TRBV5-6 and TRBJ2-7; perhaps TRBD2 as D (7 bases). Germline assignment: CDR1 SGHDT and CDR2 YYEEEE. Trimming removed 1 base at V and 3 bases at J, with 14 bases between. This CDR3 is built from 15 residues. Complete variable domain (other parts from reference TRBV5-6 and TRBJ2-7): DAGVTQSPTHLIKTRGQQVTLRCSPKSGHDTVSWYQQALGQGPQFIFQYYEEEERQRGNFPDRFSGHQFPNYSSELNVNALLLGDSALYLCASSLTGGAGYEQYFGPGTRLTVT.

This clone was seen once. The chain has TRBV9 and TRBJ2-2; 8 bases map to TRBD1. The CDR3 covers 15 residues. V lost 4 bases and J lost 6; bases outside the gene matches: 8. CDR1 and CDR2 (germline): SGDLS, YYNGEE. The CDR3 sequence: CASSLRTGRSGELFF. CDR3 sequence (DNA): TGTGCCAGCAGCCTACGGACAGGGAGATCCGGGGAGCTGTTTTTT.

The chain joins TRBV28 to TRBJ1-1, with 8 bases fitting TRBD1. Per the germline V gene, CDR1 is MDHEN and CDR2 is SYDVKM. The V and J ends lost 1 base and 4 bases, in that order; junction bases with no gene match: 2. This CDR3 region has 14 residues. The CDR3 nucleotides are TGTGCCAGCAGTTTATCAGGGGGCCTCACTGAAGCTTTCTTT. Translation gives CASSLSGGLTEAFF.

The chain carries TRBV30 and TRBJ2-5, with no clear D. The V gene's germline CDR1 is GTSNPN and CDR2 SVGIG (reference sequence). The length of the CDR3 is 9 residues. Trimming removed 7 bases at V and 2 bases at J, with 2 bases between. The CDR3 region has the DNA TGTGCCTCGCAAGAGACCCAGTACTTC. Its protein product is CASQETQYF.

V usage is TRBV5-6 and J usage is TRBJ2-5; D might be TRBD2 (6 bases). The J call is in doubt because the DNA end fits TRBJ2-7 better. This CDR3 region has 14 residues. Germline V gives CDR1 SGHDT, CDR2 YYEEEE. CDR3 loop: CASSLEGSGVEQYF. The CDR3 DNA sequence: TGTGCCAGCAGCTTGGAGGGTTCGGGGGTCGAGCAGTACTTC.

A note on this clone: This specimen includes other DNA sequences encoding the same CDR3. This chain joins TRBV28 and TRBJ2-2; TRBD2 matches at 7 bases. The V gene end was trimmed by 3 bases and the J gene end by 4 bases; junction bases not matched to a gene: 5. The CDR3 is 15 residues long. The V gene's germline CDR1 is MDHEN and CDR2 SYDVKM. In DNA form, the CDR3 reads TGTGCCAGCAGTTTTGAAGGGGAGGGCACCGGGGAGCTGTTTTTT. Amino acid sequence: CASSFEGEGTGELFF.

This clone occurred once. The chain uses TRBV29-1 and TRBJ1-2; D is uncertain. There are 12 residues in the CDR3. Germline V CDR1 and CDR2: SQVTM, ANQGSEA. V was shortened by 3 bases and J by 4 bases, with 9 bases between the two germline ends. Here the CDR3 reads CSVDPGIYGYTF. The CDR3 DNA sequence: TGCAGCGTTGACCCGGGGATCTATGGCTACACCTTC.

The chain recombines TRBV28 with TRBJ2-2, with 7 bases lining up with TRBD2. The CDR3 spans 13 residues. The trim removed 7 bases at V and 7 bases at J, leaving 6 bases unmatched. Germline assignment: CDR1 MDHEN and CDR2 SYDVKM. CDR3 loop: CASIVRGGGELFF. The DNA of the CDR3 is TGTGCCAGCATAGTCCGCGGGGGCGGGGAGCTGTTTTTT.

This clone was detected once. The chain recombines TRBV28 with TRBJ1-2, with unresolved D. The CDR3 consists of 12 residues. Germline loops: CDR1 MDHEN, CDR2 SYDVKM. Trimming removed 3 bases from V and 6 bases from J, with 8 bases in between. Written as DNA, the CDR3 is TGTGCCAGCAGTTTTAGATCGGATGGCTACACCTTC. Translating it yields CASSFRSDGYTF.

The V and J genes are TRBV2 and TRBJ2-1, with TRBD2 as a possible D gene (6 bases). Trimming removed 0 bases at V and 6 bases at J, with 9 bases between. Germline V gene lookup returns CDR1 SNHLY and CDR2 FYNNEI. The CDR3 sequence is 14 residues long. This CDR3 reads CASSEAYGGNEQFF. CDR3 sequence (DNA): TGTGCCAGCAGTGAAGCTTACGGGGGCAATGAGCAGTTCTTC.

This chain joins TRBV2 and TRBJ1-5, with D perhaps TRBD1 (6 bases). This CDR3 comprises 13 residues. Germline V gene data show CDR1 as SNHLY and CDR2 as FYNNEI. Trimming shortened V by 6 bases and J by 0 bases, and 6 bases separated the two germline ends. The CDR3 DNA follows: TGTGCCAGCAGGGACAGTAGCAATCAGCCCCAGCATTTT. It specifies CASRDSSNQPQHF.

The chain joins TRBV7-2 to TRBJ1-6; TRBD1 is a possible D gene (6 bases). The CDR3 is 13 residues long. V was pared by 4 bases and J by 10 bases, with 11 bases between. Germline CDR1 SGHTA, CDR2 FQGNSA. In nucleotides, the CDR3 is TGTGCCAGCAGCTCGACGGGGGGCTCACCCCTCCACTTT. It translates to CASSSTGGSPLHF.

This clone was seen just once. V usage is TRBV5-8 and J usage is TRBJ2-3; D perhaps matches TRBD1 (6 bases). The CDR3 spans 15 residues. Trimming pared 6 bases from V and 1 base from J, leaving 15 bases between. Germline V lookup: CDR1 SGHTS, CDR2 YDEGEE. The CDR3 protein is CASNPRDKRTDTQYF. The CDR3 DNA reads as TGTGCCAGCAACCCTCGGGACAAACGCACAGATACGCAGTATTTT.

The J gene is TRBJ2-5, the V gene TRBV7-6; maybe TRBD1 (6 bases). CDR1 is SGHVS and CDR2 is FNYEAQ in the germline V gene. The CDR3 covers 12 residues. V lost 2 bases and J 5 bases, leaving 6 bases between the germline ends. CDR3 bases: TGTGCCAGCAGCTTACAGGGGGAGACCCAGTACTTC. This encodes CASSLQGETQYF.

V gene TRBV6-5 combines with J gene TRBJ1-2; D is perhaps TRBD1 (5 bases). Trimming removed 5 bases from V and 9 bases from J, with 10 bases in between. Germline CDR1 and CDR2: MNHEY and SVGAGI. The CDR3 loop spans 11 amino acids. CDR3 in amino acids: CASSGSDSYTF. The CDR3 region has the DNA TGTGCCAGCAGTGGCTCGGACAGCTACACCTTC.

CDR3 DNA sequence: TGTGCCAGTAGTAGAACTCGGAGCAACACCGGGGAGCTGTTTTTT. It is translated as CASSRTRSNTGELFF. The V and J genes are TRBV19 and TRBJ2-2; D is uncertain. CDR1 LNHDA and CDR2 SQIVND come from the germline V gene (reference sequence). This CDR3 is 15 amino acids long. V lost 4 bases, J lost 2 bases, and 11 bases lay in between.

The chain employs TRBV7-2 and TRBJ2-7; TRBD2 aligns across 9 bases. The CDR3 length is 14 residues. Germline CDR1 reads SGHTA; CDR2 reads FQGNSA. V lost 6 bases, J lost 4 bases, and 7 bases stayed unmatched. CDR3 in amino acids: CASRRGTSWYEQYF. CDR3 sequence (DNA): TGTGCCAGCAGGAGGGGGACTAGCTGGTACGAGCAGTACTTC.

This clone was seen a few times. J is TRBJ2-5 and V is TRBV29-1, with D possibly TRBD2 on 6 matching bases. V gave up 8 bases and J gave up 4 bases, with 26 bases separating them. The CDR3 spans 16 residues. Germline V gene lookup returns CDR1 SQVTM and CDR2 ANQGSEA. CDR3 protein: CSTPGGANRRGETQYF. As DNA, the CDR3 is TGCAGCACCCCCGGCGGGGCCAATAGGAGGGGAGAGACCCAGTACTTC. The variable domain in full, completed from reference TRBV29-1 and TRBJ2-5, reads SAVISQKPSRDICQRGTSLTIQCQVDSQVTMMFWYRQQPGQSLTLIATANQGSEATYESGFVIDKFPISRPNLTFSTLTVSNMSPEDSSIYLCSTPGGANRRGETQYFGPGTRLLVL.

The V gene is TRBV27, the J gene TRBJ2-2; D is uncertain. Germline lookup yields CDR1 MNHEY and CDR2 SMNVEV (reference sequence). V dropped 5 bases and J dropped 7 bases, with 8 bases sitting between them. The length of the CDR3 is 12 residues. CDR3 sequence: CASSRGLGELFF. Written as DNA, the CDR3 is TGTGCCAGCAGTCGCGGCCTCGGGGAGCTGTTTTTT.

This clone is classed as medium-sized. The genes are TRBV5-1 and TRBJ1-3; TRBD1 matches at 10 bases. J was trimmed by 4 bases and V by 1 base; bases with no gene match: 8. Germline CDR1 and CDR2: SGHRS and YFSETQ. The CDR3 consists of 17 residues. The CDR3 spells CASSLPRQGASGNTIYF. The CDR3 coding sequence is TGCGCCAGCAGCTTGCCTCGACAGGGGGCTTCGGGAAACACCATATATTTT.

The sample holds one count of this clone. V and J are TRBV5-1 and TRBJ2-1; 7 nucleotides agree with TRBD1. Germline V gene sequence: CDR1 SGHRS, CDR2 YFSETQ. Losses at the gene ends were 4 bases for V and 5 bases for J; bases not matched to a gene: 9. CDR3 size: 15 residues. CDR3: CASSRQGVPHNEQFF. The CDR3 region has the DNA TGCGCCAGCAGCAGACAGGGTGTGCCGCACAATGAGCAGTTCTTC.

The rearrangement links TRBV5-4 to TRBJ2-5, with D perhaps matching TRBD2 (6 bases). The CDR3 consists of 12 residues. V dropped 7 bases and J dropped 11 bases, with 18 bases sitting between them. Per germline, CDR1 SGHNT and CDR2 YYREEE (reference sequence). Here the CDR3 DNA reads TGTGCCAGCTCACTGAGGGGCGGGGAGCAGTACTTC. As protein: CASSLRGGEQYF.

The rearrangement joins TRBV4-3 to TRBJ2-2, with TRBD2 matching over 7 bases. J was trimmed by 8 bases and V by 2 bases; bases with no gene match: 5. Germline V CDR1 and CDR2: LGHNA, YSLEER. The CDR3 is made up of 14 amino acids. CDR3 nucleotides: TGCGCCAGCAGCCAACAGGGAGGGCTGGGGGAGCTGTTTTTT. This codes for CASSQQGGLGELFF.

This chain's CDR3 is CASSIGATVAQETQYF. The CDR3 bases are TGTGCCAGTAGTATAGGCGCGACAGTTGCCCAAGAGACCCAGTACTTC. The rearrangement uses TRBV19 and TRBJ2-5, with D perhaps matching TRBD1 (5 bases). The CDR3 totals 16 residues. The germline CDR1 and CDR2 sequences are LNHDA and SQIVND (reference sequence). The V end lost 1 base, the J end lost 1 base, and 13 bases lay between the germline ends.

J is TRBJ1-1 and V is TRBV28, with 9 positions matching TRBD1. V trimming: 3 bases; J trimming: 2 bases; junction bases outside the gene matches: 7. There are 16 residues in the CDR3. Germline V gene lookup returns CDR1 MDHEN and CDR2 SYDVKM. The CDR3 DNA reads TGTGCCAGCAGTTTGACAGGGGGGGGGTTTAACACTGAAGCTTTCTTT. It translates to CASSLTGGGFNTEAFF.